A single TCR beta chain is shown here with its context. Its antigen is currently unknown. Some clones are missing from TCRdb's copy, which holds only in-frame ones; the method was immunoSEQ multiplex PCR. The sample has some 88,000 clones; approximately 96% are singletons. The data originate from a study of cytomegalovirus exposure and HLA in healthy donors. Study-wide points: There were a few CMV-associated chains whose specificity for CMV antigens was confirmed in vitro. Associated with cytomegalovirus, according to the listing, were 150 to 200 TCR beta chains.

This CDR3 is built from 13 residues. CDR1 is SNHLY, CDR2 FYNNEI, per germline. V was clipped by 6 bases and J by 9 bases, with 14 bases between them. The chain couples TRBV2 to TRBJ2-2; TRBD2 is a possible D gene (5 bases). The material sequenced was PBMCs. The clonotype was recovered from a man aged 18-30 years in good health and CMV-seronegative. The CDR3: CASRTGRGRELFF. In DNA form, the CDR3 reads TGTGCCAGCAGGACCGGACGGGGAAGGGAGCTGTTTTTT.